These T cell receptor beta chains were read from a single sample in a study of blood T cell repertoires in COVID-19. Clones were read by immunoSEQ multiplex PCR, and TCRdb kept only the in-frame ones, dropping some. The table records a few hundred thousand clones, around 84% of them present only once. Sequences were obtained from PBMCs or T cells enriched from blood (not recorded which). Receptors originate from a man between 25 and 39 years old who had recovered from COVID-19. The CDR3 runs from the conserved cysteine through the conserved F or W. Fields, in order: clone size, D gene, V gene, J gene, CDR3 protein, CDR3 DNA. D genes are given only for firm matches. Expanded clones are given a class, and other clones once, few, many or no size at all.

clone_size: -
d_call: -
v_call: TRBV14
j_call: TRBJ1-2
cdr3_aa: CASSQAGITIGYTF
cdr3_nt: TGTGCCAGCAGCCAAGCCGGGATAACCATTGGCTACACCTTC

clone_size: -
d_call: TRBD1
v_call: TRBV6-6
j_call: TRBJ1-2
cdr3_aa: CASSRQGALNYGYTF
cdr3_nt: TGTGCCAGCAGCCGACAGGGGGCCCTGAACTATGGCTACACCTTC

clone_size: -
d_call: -
v_call: TRBV3-1/TRBV3-2
j_call: TRBJ2-2
cdr3_aa: CASSQYLAGVGELFF
cdr3_nt: TGTGCCAGCAGCCAATACCTCGCAGGGGTCGGGGAGCTGTTTTTT

clone_size: -
d_call: -
v_call: TRBV19
j_call: TRBJ1-2
cdr3_aa: CASSMSSRREMVNYGYTF
cdr3_nt: TGTGCCAGTAGTATGTCTTCTCGCAGGGAAATGGTTAACTATGGCTACACCTTC

clone_size: few
d_call: -
v_call: TRBV30
j_call: TRBJ1-1
cdr3_aa: CAWGTGSRTEAFF
cdr3_nt: TGTGCCTGGGGAACAGGGAGCAGGACTGAAGCTTTCTTT

clone_size: few
d_call: TRBD1
v_call: TRBV19
j_call: TRBJ2-3
cdr3_aa: CASSPSRQGSDTQYF
cdr3_nt: TGTGCCAGTAGTCCAAGCCGACAGGGTTCAGATACGCAGTATTTT

clone_size: -
d_call: -
v_call: TRBV7-6
j_call: TRBJ1-1
cdr3_aa: CASSLGPGEGNTEAFF
cdr3_nt: TGTGCCAGCAGCTTAGGGCCAGGGGAAGGGAACACTGAAGCTTTCTTT

clone_size: -
d_call: -
v_call: TRBV24-1
j_call: TRBJ2-2
cdr3_aa: CATSGISLTGELFF
cdr3_nt: TGTGCCACCAGTGGAATCAGTCTCACCGGGGAGCTGTTTTTT

clone_size: few
d_call: TRBD1
v_call: TRBV27
j_call: TRBJ1-1
cdr3_aa: CASSPRDRGRTEAFF
cdr3_nt: TGTGCCAGCAGTCCCCGGGACAGGGGAAGGACTGAAGCTTTCTTT

clone_size: -
d_call: -
v_call: TRBV19
j_call: TRBJ2-5
cdr3_aa: CASSIDSGSETQYF
cdr3_nt: TGTGCCAGTAGTATAGACTCCGGTTCAGAGACCCAGTACTTC

clone_size: -
d_call: -
v_call: TRBV27
j_call: TRBJ1-1
cdr3_aa: CASSRGGGITEAFF
cdr3_nt: TGTGCCAGCAGCCGTGGGGGGGGGATCACTGAAGCTTTCTTT

clone_size: once
d_call: -
v_call: TRBV5-1
j_call: TRBJ1-6
cdr3_aa: CASSESADRAGAGSPLHF
cdr3_nt: TGCGCCAGCAGCGAAAGCGCTGACCGGGCCGGAGCGGGTTCACCCCTCCACTTT

clone_size: -
d_call: TRBD1
v_call: TRBV5-1
j_call: TRBJ2-7
cdr3_aa: CASSWGSGTEFYEQYF
cdr3_nt: TGCGCCAGCAGCTGGGGGTCCGGGACAGAGTTCTACGAGCAGTACTTC

clone_size: -
d_call: TRBD1
v_call: TRBV5-1
j_call: TRBJ1-2
cdr3_aa: CASREDRGQYGYTF
cdr3_nt: TGCGCCAGCAGGGAGGACAGGGGGCAATATGGCTACACCTTC

clone_size: once
d_call: TRBD1
v_call: TRBV6-5
j_call: TRBJ2-7
cdr3_aa: CASSYSPDRQGDEQYF
cdr3_nt: TGTGCCAGCAGTTACTCGCCGGACAGGCAGGGGGACGAGCAGTACTTC

clone_size: -
d_call: -
v_call: TRBV20-1
j_call: TRBJ2-1
cdr3_aa: CSAGAGNEQFF
cdr3_nt: TGCAGTGCTGGGGCCGGTAATGAGCAGTTCTTC

clone_size: -
d_call: TRBD1
v_call: TRBV3-1/TRBV3-2
j_call: TRBJ1-4
cdr3_aa: CASSFKTGGGEKLFF
cdr3_nt: TGTGCCAGCAGTTTCAAAACAGGGGGTGGAGAAAAACTGTTTTTT

clone_size: -
d_call: -
v_call: TRBV7-8
j_call: TRBJ2-7
cdr3_aa: CASTKGGLAYEQYF
cdr3_nt: TGTGCCAGCACCAAGGGCGGGCTGGCCTACGAGCAGTACTTC

clone_size: -
d_call: -
v_call: TRBV19
j_call: TRBJ1-5
cdr3_aa: CASSIIRAGGNQPQHF
cdr3_nt: TGTGCCAGTAGTATTATTAGGGCAGGGGGCAATCAGCCCCAGCATTTT

clone_size: -
d_call: TRBD1
v_call: TRBV19
j_call: TRBJ2-1
cdr3_aa: CATKEGGTGLNEQFF
cdr3_nt: TGTGCCACCAAGGAGGGGGGGACAGGGCTCAATGAGCAGTTCTTC

clone_size: few
d_call: -
v_call: TRBV5-1
j_call: TRBJ1-5
cdr3_aa: CASSPSTGINQPQHF
cdr3_nt: TGCGCCAGCAGCCCGAGCACAGGGATCAATCAGCCCCAGCATTTT

clone_size: -
d_call: TRBD1
v_call: TRBV2
j_call: TRBJ2-1
cdr3_aa: CASRVGTGGVEQFF
cdr3_nt: TGTGCCAGCAGGGTGGGGACAGGGGGCGTTGAGCAGTTCTTC

clone_size: -
d_call: -
v_call: TRBV27
j_call: TRBJ2-1
cdr3_aa: CASSPQRGEQFF
cdr3_nt: TGTGCCAGCAGTCCTCAACGGGGGGAGCAGTTCTTC

clone_size: -
d_call: TRBD1
v_call: TRBV3-1/TRBV3-2
j_call: TRBJ2-2
cdr3_aa: CASSLQGAGELFF
cdr3_nt: TGTGCCAGCAGCCTACAGGGGGCTGGGGAGCTGTTTTTT